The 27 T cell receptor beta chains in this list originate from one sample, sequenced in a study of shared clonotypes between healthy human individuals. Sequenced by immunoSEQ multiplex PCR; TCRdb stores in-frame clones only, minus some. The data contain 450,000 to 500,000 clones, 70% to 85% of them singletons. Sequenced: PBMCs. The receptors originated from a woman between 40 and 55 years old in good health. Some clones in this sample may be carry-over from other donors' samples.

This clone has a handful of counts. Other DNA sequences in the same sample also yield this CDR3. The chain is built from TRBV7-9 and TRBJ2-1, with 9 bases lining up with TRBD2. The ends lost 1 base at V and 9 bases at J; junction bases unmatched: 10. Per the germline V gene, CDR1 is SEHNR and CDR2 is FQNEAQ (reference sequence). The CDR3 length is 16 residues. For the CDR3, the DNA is TGTGCCAGCAGCTTAGGTCCTAGCGGGAATTCCGGTGAGCAGTTCTTC. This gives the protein CASSLGPSGNSGEQFF.

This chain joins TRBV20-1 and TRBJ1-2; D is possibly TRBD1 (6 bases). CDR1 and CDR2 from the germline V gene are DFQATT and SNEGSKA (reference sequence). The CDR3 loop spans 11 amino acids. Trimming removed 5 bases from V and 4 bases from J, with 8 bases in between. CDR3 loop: CSAGQIYGYTF. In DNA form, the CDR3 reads TGCAGTGCTGGACAGATCTATGGCTACACCTTC.

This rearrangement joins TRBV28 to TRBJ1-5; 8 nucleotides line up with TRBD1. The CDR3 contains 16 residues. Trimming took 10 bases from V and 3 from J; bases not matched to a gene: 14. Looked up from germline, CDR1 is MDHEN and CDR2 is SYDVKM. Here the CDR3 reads CATTSLDRGANQPQHF. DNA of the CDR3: TGTGCCACCACCTCCCTTGACAGGGGTGCCAATCAGCCCCAGCATTTT.

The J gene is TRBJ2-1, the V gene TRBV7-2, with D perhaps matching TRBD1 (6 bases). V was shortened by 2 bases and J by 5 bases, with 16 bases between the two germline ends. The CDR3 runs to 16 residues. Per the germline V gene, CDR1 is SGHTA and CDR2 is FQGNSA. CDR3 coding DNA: TGTGCCAGCAGCTTATTCTCCGCCGGGACAAACAATGAGCAGTTCTTC. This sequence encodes CASSLFSAGTNNEQFF.

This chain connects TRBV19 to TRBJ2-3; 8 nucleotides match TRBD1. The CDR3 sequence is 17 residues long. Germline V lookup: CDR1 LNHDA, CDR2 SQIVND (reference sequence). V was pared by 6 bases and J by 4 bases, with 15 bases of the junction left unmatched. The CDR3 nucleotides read TGTGCCAGTAGAGTACGCCCCGGACAGGGTATGCCAGATACGCAGTATTTT. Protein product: CASRVRPGQGMPDTQYF.

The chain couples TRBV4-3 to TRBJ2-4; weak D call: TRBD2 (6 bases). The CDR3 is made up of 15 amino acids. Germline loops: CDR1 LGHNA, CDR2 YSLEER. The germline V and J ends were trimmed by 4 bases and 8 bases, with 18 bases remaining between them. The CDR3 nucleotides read TGCGCCAGCAGCCTTGGGTCGCGGTGGGGGGACATTCAGTACTTC. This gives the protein CASSLGSRWGDIQYF.

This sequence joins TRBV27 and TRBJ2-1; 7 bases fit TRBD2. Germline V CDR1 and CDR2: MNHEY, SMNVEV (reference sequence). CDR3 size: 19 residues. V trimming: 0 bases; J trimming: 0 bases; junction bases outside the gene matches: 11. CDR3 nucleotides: TGTGCCAGCAGTTTATCGGGGGGAGGGACTAAGTACTCCTACAATGAGCAGTTCTTC. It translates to CASSLSGGGTKYSYNEQFF.

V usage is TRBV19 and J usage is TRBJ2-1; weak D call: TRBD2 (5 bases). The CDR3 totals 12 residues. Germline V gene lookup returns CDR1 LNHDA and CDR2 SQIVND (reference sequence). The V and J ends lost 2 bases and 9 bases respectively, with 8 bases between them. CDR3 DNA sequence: TGTGCCAGTAGTATACGGGGATCTGAGCAGTTCTTC. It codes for CASSIRGSEQFF.

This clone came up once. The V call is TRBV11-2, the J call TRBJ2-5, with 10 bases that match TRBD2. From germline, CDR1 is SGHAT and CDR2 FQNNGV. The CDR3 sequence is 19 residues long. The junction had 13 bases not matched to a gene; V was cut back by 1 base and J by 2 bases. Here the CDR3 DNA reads TGTGCCAGCAGCTTAGGTTCGCGTCTAGCGGGAGTAGGGCAAGAGACCCAGTACTTC. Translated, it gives CASSLGSRLAGVGQETQYF. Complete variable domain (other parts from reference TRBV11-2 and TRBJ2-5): EAGVAQSPRYKIIEKRQSVAFWCNPISGHATLYWYQQILGQGPKLLIQFQNNGVVDDSQLPKDRFSAERLKGVDSTLKIQPAKLEDSAVYLCASSLGSRLAGVGQETQYFGPGTRLLVL.

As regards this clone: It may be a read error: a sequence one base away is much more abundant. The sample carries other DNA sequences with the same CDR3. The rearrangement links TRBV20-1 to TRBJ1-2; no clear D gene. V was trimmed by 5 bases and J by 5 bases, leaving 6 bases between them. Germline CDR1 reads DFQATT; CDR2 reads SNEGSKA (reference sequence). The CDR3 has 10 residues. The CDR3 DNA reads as TGCAGTGCTCGAGGTTATGGCTACACCTTC. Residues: CSARGYGYTF.

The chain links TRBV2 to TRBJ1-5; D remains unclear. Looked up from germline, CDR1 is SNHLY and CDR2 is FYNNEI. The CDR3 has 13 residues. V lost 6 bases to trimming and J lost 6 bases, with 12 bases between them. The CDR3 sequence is CASRDAGGQPQHF. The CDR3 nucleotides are TGTGCCAGCAGGGACGCTGGAGGTCAGCCCCAGCATTTT.

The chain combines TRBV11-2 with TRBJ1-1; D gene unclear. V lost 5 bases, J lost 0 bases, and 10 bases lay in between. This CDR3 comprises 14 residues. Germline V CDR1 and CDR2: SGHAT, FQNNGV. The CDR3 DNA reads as TGTGCCAGCAGCCGTACTGTTATGAACACTGAAGCTTTCTTT. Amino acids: CASSRTVMNTEAFF. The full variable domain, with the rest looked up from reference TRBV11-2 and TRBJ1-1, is EAGVAQSPRYKIIEKRQSVAFWCNPISGHATLYWYQQILGQGPKLLIQFQNNGVVDDSQLPKDRFSAERLKGVDSTLKIQPAKLEDSAVYLCASSRTVMNTEAFFGQGTRLTVV.

CDR3 coding DNA: TGTGCCAGCAGCTTGTACCGGGACTTGAACACCGGGGAGCTGTTTTTT. It translates to CASSLYRDLNTGELFF. The chain is built from TRBV5-6 and TRBJ2-2, with D perhaps matching TRBD2 (6 bases). The CDR3 totals 16 residues. Germline CDR1 and CDR2: SGHDT and YYEEEE. The ends were cut back, 1 base at V and 1 base at J, with 11 bases in the middle.

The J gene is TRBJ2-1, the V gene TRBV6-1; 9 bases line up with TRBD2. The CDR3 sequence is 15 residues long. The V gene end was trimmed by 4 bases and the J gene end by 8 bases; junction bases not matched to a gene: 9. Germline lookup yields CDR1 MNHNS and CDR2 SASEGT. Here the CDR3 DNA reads TGTGCCAGCAGTGCCCTACCCGGGACTAGCTATGAGCAGTTCTTC. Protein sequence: CASSALPGTSYEQFF.

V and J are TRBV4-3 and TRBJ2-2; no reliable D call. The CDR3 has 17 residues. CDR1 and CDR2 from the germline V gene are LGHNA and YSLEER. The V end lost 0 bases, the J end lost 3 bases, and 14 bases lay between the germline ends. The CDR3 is CASSQDEVEKYTGELFF. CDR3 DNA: TGCGCCAGCAGCCAAGATGAGGTAGAGAAATACACCGGGGAGCTGTTTTTT.

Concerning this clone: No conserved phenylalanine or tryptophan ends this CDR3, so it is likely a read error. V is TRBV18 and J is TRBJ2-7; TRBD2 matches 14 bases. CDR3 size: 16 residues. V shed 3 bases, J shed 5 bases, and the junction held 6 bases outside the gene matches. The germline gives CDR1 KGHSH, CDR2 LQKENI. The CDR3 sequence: CASSPRLAGGFNEQYL. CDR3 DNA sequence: TGTGCCAGCTCACCTCGACTAGCGGGAGGGTTCAACGAGCAGTACCTC.

CDR3 amino acids: CASSRSTGDYGYTF. DNA of the CDR3: TGTGCCAGCAGTAGGAGCACAGGGGACTATGGCTACACCTTC. The chain carries TRBV6-6 and TRBJ1-2; 7 bases agree with TRBD1. The J segment lost 3 bases and the V segment lost 5 bases, leaving 6 bases of the junction unmatched. The CDR3 is 14 amino acids. In germline, CDR1 is MNHNY, CDR2 SVGAGI (reference sequence).

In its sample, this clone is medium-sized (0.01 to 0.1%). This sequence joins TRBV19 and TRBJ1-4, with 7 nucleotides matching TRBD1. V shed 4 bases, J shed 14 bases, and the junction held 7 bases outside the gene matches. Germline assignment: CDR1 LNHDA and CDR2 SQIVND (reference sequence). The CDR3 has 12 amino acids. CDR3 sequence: CASSTGQAGLFF. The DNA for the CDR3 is TGTGCCAGTAGTACCGGACAGGCCGGGCTGTTTTTT.

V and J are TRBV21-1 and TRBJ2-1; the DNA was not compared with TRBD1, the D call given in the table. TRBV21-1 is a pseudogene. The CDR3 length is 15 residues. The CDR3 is CASSTRDREYNEQFF. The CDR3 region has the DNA TGTGCCAGCAGCACTCGGGACAGGGAGTACAATGAGCAGTTCTTC.

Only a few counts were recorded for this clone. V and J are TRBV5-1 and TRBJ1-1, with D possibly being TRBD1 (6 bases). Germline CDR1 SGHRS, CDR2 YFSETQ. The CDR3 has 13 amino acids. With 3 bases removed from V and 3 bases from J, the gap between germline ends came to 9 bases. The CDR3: CASSWDKDTEAFF. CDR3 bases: TGCGCCAGCAGCTGGGACAAAGACACTGAAGCTTTCTTT. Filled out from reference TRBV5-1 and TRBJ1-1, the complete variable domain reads KAGVTQTPRYLIKTRGQQVTLSCSPISGHRSVSWYQQTPGQGLQFLFEYFSETQRNKGNFPGRFSGRQFSNSRSEMNVSTLELGDSALYLCASSWDKDTEAFFGQGTRLTVV.

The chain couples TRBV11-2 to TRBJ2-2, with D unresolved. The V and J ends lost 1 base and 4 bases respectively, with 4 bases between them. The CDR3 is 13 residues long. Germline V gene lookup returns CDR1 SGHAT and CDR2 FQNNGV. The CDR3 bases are TGTGCCAGCAGCTTAGTGGGCACCGGGGAGCTGTTTTTT. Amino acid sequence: CASSLVGTGELFF.

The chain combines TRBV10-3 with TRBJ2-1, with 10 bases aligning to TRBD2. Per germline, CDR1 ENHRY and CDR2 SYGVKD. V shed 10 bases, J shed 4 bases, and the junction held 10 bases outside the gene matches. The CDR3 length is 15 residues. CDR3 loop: CATCELAGHYNEQFF. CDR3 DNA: TGTGCCACTTGCGAACTAGCGGGGCATTACAATGAGCAGTTCTTC.

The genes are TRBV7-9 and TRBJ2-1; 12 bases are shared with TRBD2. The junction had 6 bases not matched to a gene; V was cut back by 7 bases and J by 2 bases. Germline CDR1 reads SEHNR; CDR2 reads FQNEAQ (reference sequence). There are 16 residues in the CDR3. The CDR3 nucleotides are TGTGCCAGCACCTCTAGCGGGAGGGGGGCCTACAATGAGCAGTTCTTC. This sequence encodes CASTSSGRGAYNEQFF.

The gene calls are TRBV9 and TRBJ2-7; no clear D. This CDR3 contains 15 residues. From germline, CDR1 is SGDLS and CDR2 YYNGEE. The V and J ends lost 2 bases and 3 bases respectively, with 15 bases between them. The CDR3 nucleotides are TGTGCCAGCAGCGTCGGAGCTCTCGGAAGCTACGAGCAGTACTTC. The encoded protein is CASSVGALGSYEQYF. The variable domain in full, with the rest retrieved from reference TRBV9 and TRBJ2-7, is DSGVTQTPKHLITATGQRVTLRCSPRSGDLSVYWYQQSLDQGLQFLIQYYNGEERAKGNILERFSAQQFPDLHSELNLSSLELGDSALYFCASSVGALGSYEQYFGPGTRLTVT.

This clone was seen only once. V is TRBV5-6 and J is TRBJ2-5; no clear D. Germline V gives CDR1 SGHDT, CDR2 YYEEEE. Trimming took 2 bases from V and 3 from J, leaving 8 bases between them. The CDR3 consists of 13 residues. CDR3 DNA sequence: TGTGCCAGCAGCTTAGAGCAGAAAGAGACCCAGTACTTC. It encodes CASSLEQKETQYF. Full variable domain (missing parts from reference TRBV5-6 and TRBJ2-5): DAGVTQSPTHLIKTRGQQVTLRCSPKSGHDTVSWYQQALGQGPQFIFQYYEEEERQRGNFPDRFSGHQFPNYSSELNVNALLLGDSALYLCASSLEQKETQYFGPGTRLLVL.

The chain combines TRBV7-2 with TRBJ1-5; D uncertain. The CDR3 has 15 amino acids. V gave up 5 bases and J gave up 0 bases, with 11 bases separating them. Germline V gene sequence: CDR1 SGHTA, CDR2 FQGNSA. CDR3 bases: TGTGCCAGCAGCCCAGGCCCAGATAGCAATCAGCCCCAGCATTTT. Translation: CASSPGPDSNQPQHF. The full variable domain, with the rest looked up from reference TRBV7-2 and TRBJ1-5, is GAGVSQSPSNKVTEKGKDVELRCDPISGHTALYWYRQSLGQGLEFLIYFQGNSAPDKSGLPSDRFSAERTGGSVSTLTIQRTQQEDSAVYLCASSPGPDSNQPQHFGDGTRLSIL.

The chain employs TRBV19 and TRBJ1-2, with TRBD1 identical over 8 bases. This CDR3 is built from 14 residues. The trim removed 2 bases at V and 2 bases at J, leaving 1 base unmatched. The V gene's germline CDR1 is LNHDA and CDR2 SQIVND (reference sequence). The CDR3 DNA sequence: TGTGCCAGTAGTATATGGACAGGGAACTATGGCTACACCTTC. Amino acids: CASSIWTGNYGYTF.